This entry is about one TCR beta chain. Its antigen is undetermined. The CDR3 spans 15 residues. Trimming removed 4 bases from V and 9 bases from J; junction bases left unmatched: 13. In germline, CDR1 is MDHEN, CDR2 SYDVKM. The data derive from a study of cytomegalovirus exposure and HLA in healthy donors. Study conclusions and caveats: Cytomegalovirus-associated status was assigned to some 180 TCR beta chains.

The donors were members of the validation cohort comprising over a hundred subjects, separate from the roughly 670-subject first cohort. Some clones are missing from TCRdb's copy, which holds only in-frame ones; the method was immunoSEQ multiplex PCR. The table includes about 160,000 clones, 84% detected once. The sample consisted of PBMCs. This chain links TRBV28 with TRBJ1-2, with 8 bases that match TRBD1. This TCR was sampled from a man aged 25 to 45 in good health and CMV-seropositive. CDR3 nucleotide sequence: TGTGCCAGCAGTTACAGGGGGGGCCCCCTTGAAAGCTACACCTTC. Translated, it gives CASSYRGGPLESYTF.